Below, 5 T cell receptor beta chains from the same sample are listed, as sequenced in a study of neurological immune-mediated disorders. Using its own MiXCR run on the 5' RACE reads, TCRdb lists one record per CDR3 protein. The sample carries about 32,000 distinct CDR3 sequences, about an eighth recorded once. Time point of the sample: technical triplicate 2. The sample taken for sequencing was CD4+ T cells from blood. These receptor sequences come from a female donor with HTLV-1-associated myelopathy (HAM/TSP).

The chain couples TRBV7-6 to TRBJ2-7, with 7 bases matching TRBD1. The length of the CDR3 is 13 residues. Germline V gene sequence: CDR1 SGHVS, CDR2 FNYEAQ. J lost 4 bases, V lost 5 bases, and 5 bases had no gene match. The CDR3 sequence is CASSQKQGYEQYF. CDR3 coding DNA: TGTGCCAGCAGCCAAAAACAGGGGTACGAGCAGTACTTC.

The rearrangement uses TRBV7-9 and TRBJ1-3, with no clear D. Trimming shortened V by 2 bases and J by 4 bases, and 6 bases separated the two germline ends. The length of the CDR3 is 13 residues. Germline V gene lookup returns CDR1 SEHNR and CDR2 FQNEAQ (reference sequence). CDR3 coding DNA: TGTGCCAGCAGCTTATCCAGGGGAAACACCATATATTTT. Protein sequence: CASSLSRGNTIYF.

This clonotype is medium-sized in the sample. This rearrangement joins TRBV20-1 to TRBJ2-1; TRBD2 matches at 10 bases. Trimming took 6 bases from V and 2 from J; bases not matched to a gene: 7. This CDR3 is 15 amino acids long. Germline V gene lookup returns CDR1 DFQATT and CDR2 SNEGSKA (reference sequence). In DNA, the CDR3 is TGCAGTGCAAGCGGGGGGGCTTTTGCCTACAATGAGCAGTTCTTC. Amino acid sequence: CSASGGAFAYNEQFF.

The table lists this clonotype with many counts. The chain carries TRBV2 and TRBJ2-5; maybe TRBD2 (6 bases). Trimming removed 3 bases at V and 5 bases at J, with 10 bases between. The germline V gene encodes CDR1 SNHLY and CDR2 FYNNEI. The CDR3 is 13 amino acids. CDR3 DNA sequence: TGTGCCAGCAGTGAGCACGGAGGGGAGACCCAGTACTTC. Encoded protein: CASSEHGGETQYF.

This chain uses TRBV29-1 with TRBJ1-5, with TRBD1 matching 8 bases. The CDR3 has 15 amino acids. Germline CDR1 reads SQVTM; CDR2 reads ANQGSEA. Here the CDR3 DNA reads TGCGGTGCTACACCGGGGGCTACAGGGGGTCAGCCCCAGCATTTT. It translates to CGATPGATGGQPQHF. Together with reference TRBV29-1 and TRBJ1-5, the CDR3 gives the full variable domain: SAVISQKPSRDICQRGTSLTIQCQVDSQVTMMFWYRQQPGQSLTLIATANQGSEATYESGFVIDKFPISRPNLTFSTLTVSNMSPEDSSIYLCGATPGATGGQPQHFGDGTRLSIL.